Listed below are T cell receptor beta chains from one sample, sequenced in a study of blood T cells in healthy people across ages. From the 5' RACE reads, TCRdb called clonotypes with MiXCR, one entry per CDR3 protein. The table has about 720,000 distinct CDR3 sequences, 20% to 25% seen once; the top ten hold 3% to 4.5%. These data were also reused for a study on T cells of mothers and their children.

Sequenced input: blood. The source is a boy aged 10-17 years in good health. The CDR3 runs from the conserved cysteine through the conserved F or W. D genes are given only for firm matches. Some rows mark clone size as missing; the rest say once, few, many or name a class of expanded clone.

TRBV5-1,.,.,TRBJ1-2,TGCGCCAGCAGCCCGGAAGGAGGAGGCTACACCTTC,CASSPEGGGYTF
TRBV6-1,.,TRBD2,TRBJ2-5,TGTGCCGGACGGACTAGCGGGATTGGAGAGACCCAGTACTTC,CAGRTSGIGETQYF
TRBV28,.,.,TRBJ2-3,TGTGCCAGCGGAACGGTAACAGATACGCAGTATTTT,CASGTVTDTQYF
TRBV7-2,few,.,TRBJ1-2,TGTGCCAGCAGCTTAGGCAAGACAGACTATGGCTACACCTTC,CASSLGKTDYGYTF
TRBV5-1,few,.,TRBJ2-4,TGCGCCAGCAGCCCGGTATCGGAAACCAAAAACATTCAGTACTTC,CASSPVSETKNIQYF
TRBV11-3,few,.,TRBJ2-1,TGTGCCAGCTCCCGGGGGGGACAGACCTACAATGAGCAGTTCTTC,CASSRGGQTYNEQFF
TRBV12-3/TRBV12-4,few,.,TRBJ2-7,TGTGCCAGCAGTTTAATGGGGGAGACCTACGAGCAGTACTTC,CASSLMGETYEQYF
TRBV7-9,.,.,TRBJ1-3,TGTGCCAGCAGCCTTTCTGGGTCCGGGCCCCTGGGAGGAAACACCATATATTTT,CASSLSGSGPLGGNTIYF
TRBV5-4,.,TRBD1,TRBJ2-5,TGTGCCGGCAGCCGATTGACAGGGGGACAAGAGACCCAGTACTTC,CAGSRLTGGQETQYF
TRBV29-1,few,.,TRBJ2-5,TGCAGCGTTGATCATTACAGGGCTGAGACCCAGTACTTC,CSVDHYRAETQYF
TRBV6-6,.,.,TRBJ1-2,TGTGCCAGCACCACGGACGGAACCTACTCCTATGGCTACACCTTC,CASTTDGTYSYGYTF
TRBV29-1,.,.,TRBJ2-4,TGCAGCGTTGCGGACTTCCTAGCCAAAAACATTCAGTACTTC,CSVADFLAKNIQYF
TRBV10-3,.,.,TRBJ1-2,TGTGCCATCAGTGAGCCACAGGGCCCCTATGGCTACACCTTC,CAISEPQGPYGYTF
TRBV10-3,.,.,TRBJ2-5,TGTGCCATCAGTGGCAGGGAGGAAGAGACCCAGTACTTC,CAISGREEETQYF
TRBV7-6,.,TRBD2,TRBJ2-7,TGTGCCAGCAGCTTAGAGGAGCGGGAGTTTTTGCAGTACTTC,CASSLEEREFLQYF
TRBV7-9,.,.,TRBJ2-1,TGTGCCAGCAGCGGGAAGGAGACAGATTTCTACAATGAGCAGTTCTTC,CASSGKETDFYNEQFF
TRBV29-1,once,.,TRBJ1-2,TGCAGCGTGGGCCGGGCAGGGGAGCGCGATGGCTACACCTTC,CSVGRAGERDGYTF
TRBV28,few,TRBD1,TRBJ1-3,TGTGCCAGCAGTTTAATCGGGGGATACAGGGGGCTTGGAAACACCATATATTTT,CASSLIGGYRGLGNTIYF
TRBV11-2,.,TRBD1,TRBJ2-7,TGTGCCAGCAGCCAGGGACCACCAACAGGGGCCGCGTACGAGCAGTACTTC,CASSQGPPTGAAYEQYF
TRBV11-2,few,.,TRBJ2-5,TGTGCCAGCAGCTTAGATTGGTCGCTTGGGGAACAAGAGACCCAGTACTTC,CASSLDWSLGEQETQYF
TRBV7-3,few,.,TRBJ1-1,TGTGCCAGCAGCTCCCACCAGAACACTGAAGCTTTCTTT,CASSSHQNTEAFF
TRBV12-3/TRBV12-4,once,.,TRBJ2-1,TGTGCCAGTCATAAGGGGGTTGAGCAGTTCTTC,CASHKGVEQFF
TRBV7-9,few,.,TRBJ2-2,TGTGCCAGCAGTACACTGACGAACACCGGGGAGCTGTTTTTT,CASSTLTNTGELFF
TRBV6-2/TRBV6-3,few,.,TRBJ2-5,TGTGCCAGCAATCTCGGGGAGACCCAGTACTTC,CASNLGETQYF
TRBV28,.,.,TRBJ2-4,TGTGCCAGCAGCGCGGGGGCGGGTTTAGGTTATCAGTACTTC,CASSAGAGLGYQYF
TRBV16,.,.,TRBJ1-2,TGTGCCAGCAGCCAATCGGAGGGCGGTAACTATGGCTACACCTTC,CASSQSEGGNYGYTF
TRBV14,.,.,TRBJ2-1,TGTGCCAGCAGCCAGAGGACTGGAGCCTTTGGTGAGCAGTTCTTC,CASSQRTGAFGEQFF
TRBV20-1,few,.,TRBJ2-5,TGCAGTGCTAGAGAGGCGGCGACCCAAGAGACCCAGTACTTC,CSAREAATQETQYF
TRBV7-2,few,.,TRBJ2-1,TGTGCCAGCAGCTTAACAGGTGGTAGTGAGCAGTTCTTC,CASSLTGGSEQFF
TRBV4-3,.,.,TRBJ2-5,TGCGCCAGCAGCCGCGCTAGAAGGGAGACCCAGTACTTC,CASSRARRETQYF
TRBV5-1,few,.,TRBJ2-7,TGCGCCAGCAGCTTGGGAGGAGAGAACGAGCAGTACTTC,CASSLGGENEQYF
TRBV5-6,.,.,TRBJ2-5,TGTGCCAGCAGCTTGGGTCGCAGCCAAGAGACCCAGTACTTC,CASSLGRSQETQYF
TRBV10-2,.,TRBD2,TRBJ2-1,TGCGCCAGCAGCGCAAAGGGGCAAGGTCTAGCGGGAGAACATGAGCAGTTCTTC,CASSAKGQGLAGEHEQFF
TRBV20-1,.,.,TRBJ2-5,TGCAGTGCCCCCGCCCCAGAACAAGAGACCCAGTACTTC,CSAPAPEQETQYF
TRBV19,.,TRBD1,TRBJ2-7,TGTGCCAGACGTCGGGACAGGGTCTACGAGCAGTACTTC,CARRRDRVYEQYF
TRBV24-1,few,TRBD1,TRBJ2-2,TGTGCCACCAGTGATCCGGGACAGGGGAGGACCGGGGAGCTGTTTTTT,CATSDPGQGRTGELFF
TRBV4-1,.,.,TRBJ1-1,TGCGCCAGCAGCCAAGGCGACTGGGCTAACACTGAAGCTTTCTTT,CASSQGDWANTEAFF
TRBV18,.,TRBD1,TRBJ2-7,TGTGCCAGCTCATCGATGACAGGGGGGTCCTACGAGCAGTACTTC,CASSSMTGGSYEQYF
TRBV5-6,.,.,TRBJ2-5,TGTGCCAGCAGCAAGACGGACTCACAAGAGACCCAGTACTTC,CASSKTDSQETQYF
TRBV5-1,.,.,TRBJ2-3,TGCGCCAGCAGCTTGGTTGGCTTTAGCACAGGTACGCAGTATTTT,CASSLVGFSTGTQYF
TRBV20-1,once,.,TRBJ1-4,TGCAGTGCTAGACTGGGCTATAATGAAAAACTGTTTTTT,CSARLGYNEKLFF
TRBV7-9,few,TRBD1,TRBJ1-4,TGTGCCAGCAGCTTAGCTCCACAGGGGCTTAATGAAAAACTGTTTTTT,CASSLAPQGLNEKLFF
TRBV4-2,few,.,TRBJ2-1,TGTGCCAGCAGCCAAGATGAGGGATCGGGAAATGAGCAGTTCTTC,CASSQDEGSGNEQFF
TRBV7-9,few,.,TRBJ2-5,TGTGCCAGCAGCTTACTCACTTCGGTGGGACAAGAGACCCAGTACTTC,CASSLLTSVGQETQYF
TRBV25-1,.,TRBD2,TRBJ2-1,TGTGCCAGCAGTGAATATGGTCCGGGAGGGGGCTACAATGAGCAGTTCTTC,CASSEYGPGGGYNEQFF
TRBV4-3,few,.,TRBJ1-5,TGCGCCAGCAGCCAAGATGCCCCACGGGGGGATAATAAGCCCCAGCATTTT,CASSQDAPRGDNKPQHF
TRBV20-1,few,.,TRBJ1-6,TGCAGTGCTGGGACATATAATTCACCCCTCCACTTT,CSAGTYNSPLHF
TRBV11-2,few,.,TRBJ2-7,TGTGCCAGCAGCTCGGTTATATACGAGCAGTACTTC,CASSSVIYEQYF
TRBV20-1,.,.,TRBJ1-5,TGCAGTGCTGGCGAGGGTCAGGGGCTTCAGCCCCAGCATTTT,CSAGEGQGLQPQHF
TRBV28,.,TRBD2,TRBJ2-3,TGTGCCAGCAGGCTCCACGGGGGGAATACGCAGTATTTT,CASRLHGGNTQYF
TRBV28,few,TRBD2,TRBJ2-5,TGTGCCAGCAGAACCGGGACTAGCGGGAGTTTAGGGCAAGAGACCCAGTACTTC,CASRTGTSGSLGQETQYF
TRBV20-1,.,.,TRBJ1-1,TGCAGTGCTAGTGAGGATATGAACACTGAAGCTTTCTTT,CSASEDMNTEAFF
TRBV20-1,.,TRBD2,TRBJ2-1,TGCAGTGCCGCATCTCGGGACTACTTTATCGATGAGCAGTTCTTC,CSAASRDYFIDEQFF
TRBV7-9,few,TRBD2,TRBJ2-7,TGTGCCAGCAGCCCGGGACTAGCAGGACCATACTCCTACGAGCAGTACTTC,CASSPGLAGPYSYEQYF
TRBV2,.,TRBD1,TRBJ2-7,TGTGCCAGCAATACAGGGGGGGAGCAGTACTTC,CASNTGGEQYF